This passage covers 15 T cell receptor beta chains from one sample sequenced in a study of blood T cells in healthy people across ages. It was with a sample-barcoded 5' primer and a J-beta primer mix that a second PCR of about 6 to 12 cycles was run. In TCRdb, the 5' RACE reads were re-called with MiXCR into one record per CDR3 protein. The data show about 800,000 distinct CDR3 sequences, 58% seen once. The specimen was blood. These receptor sequences come from a man between 25 and 39 years old in good health.

The V call is TRBV4-3, the J call TRBJ2-3; TRBD2 might be the D (5 bases). The V end was cut by 1 base, the J end by 4 bases, with 12 bases between. This CDR3 has 15 residues. CDR1 and CDR2 from the germline V gene are LGHNA and YSLEER. The CDR3 DNA is TGCGCCAGCAGCCAAGCGGGAAGGGCCGCAGATACGCAGTATTTT. It yields the protein CASSQAGRAADTQYF.

This clonotype was counted between two and nine times. This chain uses TRBV7-2 with TRBJ2-5; TRBD2 aligns across 7 bases. With the DNA end fitting TRBJ2-7 better, the J assignment may be wrong. Germline loops: CDR1 SGHTA, CDR2 FQGNSA. The CDR3 is 13 residues long. CDR3 region: CASGPGLPGEQYF. DNA for the CDR3: TGTGCCAGCGGGCCGGGACTACCGGGCGAGCAGTACTTC.

The genes are TRBV28 and TRBJ2-7; 9 bases match TRBD1. The junction had 6 bases not matched to a gene; V was cut back by 5 bases and J by 4 bases. The CDR3 has 14 residues. Germline values: CDR1 MDHEN, CDR2 SYDVKM. The CDR3 DNA sequence: TGTGCCAGCAGTGTCCCGGGACAGGGATACGAGCAGTACTTC. Protein sequence: CASSVPGQGYEQYF. Variable domain in full (rest from reference TRBV28 and TRBJ2-7): DVKVTQSSRYLVKRTGEKVFLECVQDMDHENMFWYRQDPGLGLRLIYFSYDVKMKEKGDIPEGYSVSREKKERFSLILESASTNQTSMYLCASSVPGQGYEQYFGPGTRLTVT.

This clonotype occurred a few times. The rearrangement uses TRBV7-3 and TRBJ2-1; D unclear. Trimming cost V 6 bases and J 0 bases, with 12 bases left between them. This CDR3 has 15 residues. Germline loops: CDR1 SGHTA, CDR2 FQGTGA. CDR3 DNA: TGTGCCAGCAGTCTCGGACGGACCTCCTACAATGAGCAGTTCTTC. Its protein is CASSLGRTSYNEQFF.

This clonotype has more than one count but fewer than ten. In DNA form, the CDR3 reads TGTGCCAGCAATGGCAGGGGGGGAATTGAGCAGTTCTTC. Residues: CASNGRGGIEQFF. The rearrangement links TRBV6-2 or TRBV6-3 to TRBJ2-1, with D possibly called TRBD1 or TRBD2 (7 bases each). Germline V lookup: CDR1 MNHEY, CDR2 SVGEGT. V was pared by 7 bases and J by 9 bases, with 16 bases between. This CDR3 has 13 residues.

This clonotype was seen a single time. The rearrangement joins TRBV7-9 to TRBJ1-1, with D tentatively TRBD1 (5 bases). The CDR3 is 13 residues long. The germline gives CDR1 SEHNR, CDR2 FQNEAQ (reference sequence). V dropped 3 bases and J dropped 7 bases, with 12 bases sitting between them. CDR3 loop: CASSFNPDSEAFF. CDR3 nucleotide sequence: TGTGCCAGCAGCTTTAACCCAGACAGTGAAGCTTTCTTT.

The chain combines TRBV6-1 with TRBJ1-1; 8 bases align to TRBD1. Germline CDR1 and CDR2: MNHNS and SASEGT. V shed 8 bases and J 4 bases; nucleotides not matched to a gene: 12. This CDR3 has 15 residues. CDR3 sequence: CASWRTGFATTEAFF. Written as DNA, the CDR3 is TGTGCCAGCTGGAGGACAGGGTTCGCTACCACTGAAGCTTTCTTT.

The rearrangement links TRBV7-9 to TRBJ2-3; 7 bases line up with TRBD1. V trimming: 2 bases; J trimming: 4 bases; junction bases outside the gene matches: 9. In germline, CDR1 is SEHNR, CDR2 FQNEAQ (reference sequence). The CDR3 covers 16 residues. The CDR3: CASSLSPDRSPDTQYF. CDR3 bases: TGTGCCAGCAGCTTATCCCCGGACAGGTCGCCAGATACGCAGTATTTT.

This clonotype showed up just a few times. This chain uses TRBV29-1 with TRBJ2-6; TRBD1 might be the D (6 bases). Germline values: CDR1 SQVTM, CDR2 ANQGSEA. This CDR3 has 14 residues. Between the trimmed V and J ends, which lost 4 bases and 4 bases, there was a span of 11 bases. CDR3 coding DNA: TGCAGCGTTGCGGGACATTTGGGGGCCAACGTCCTGACTTTC. Translating it yields CSVAGHLGANVLTF.

The chain combines TRBV6-4 with TRBJ2-7, with D perhaps TRBD1 (6 bases). The V gene's germline CDR1 is MRHNA and CDR2 SNTAGT. V shed 4 bases and J shed 0 bases, with 10 bases lying between them. The CDR3 runs to 14 residues. The CDR3 is CASSVQGISYEQYF. The DNA for the CDR3 is TGTGCCAGCAGTGTACAGGGCATCTCCTACGAGCAGTACTTC.

The rearrangement uses TRBV12-3 or TRBV12-4 and TRBJ2-1; 8 bases are shared with TRBD2. V lost 3 bases and J lost 3; bases outside the gene matches: 10. The CDR3 loop spans 17 amino acids. CDR3: CASSLNGGAIGYNEQFF. The DNA of the CDR3 is TGTGCCAGCAGTTTGAACGGGGGGGCTATCGGCTACAATGAGCAGTTCTTC.

This clonotype was seen at least ten times. This chain links TRBV12-3 or TRBV12-4 with TRBJ1-4; D may be TRBD1 (5 bases). The germline V and J ends were trimmed by 3 bases and 11 bases, with 13 bases remaining between them. The CDR3 is made up of 13 amino acids. The chain's CDR3 is CASSFSDSLKLFF. The CDR3, as DNA: TGTGCCAGCAGTTTCTCCGACAGTCTGAAACTGTTTTTT.

The chain recombines TRBV12-3 or TRBV12-4 with TRBJ2-3, with D unresolved. This CDR3 is 21 amino acids long. V was clipped by 1 base and J by 0 bases, with 26 bases between them. In nucleotides, the CDR3 is TGTGCCAGCAGTTTAGACTTTTCCGGCGGCAACGGAGCCACTAGCACAGATACGCAGTATTTT. It is translated as CASSLDFSGGNGATSTDTQYF.

This clonotype was counted only a few times. J is TRBJ2-4 and V is TRBV28; TRBD2 agrees at 7 bases. With 5 bases clipped from V and 13 bases from J, the junction kept 5 bases outside the gene matches. Germline V gene data show CDR1 as MDHEN and CDR2 as SYDVKM. This CDR3 contains 11 residues. CDR3 bases: TGTGCCAGCAGTCGACGGCGGGAGCAGTACTTC. Protein product: CASSRRREQYF.

The chain joins TRBV20-1 to TRBJ2-1; TRBD2 is a possible D gene (5 bases). CDR3 length equals 12 residues. Trimming took 3 bases from V and 3 from J, leaving 6 bases between them. Germline CDR1 and CDR2: DFQATT and SNEGSKA (reference sequence). CDR3 bases: TGCAGTGCTAGCGGGAACTACAATGAGCAGTTCTTC. It specifies CSASGNYNEQFF.